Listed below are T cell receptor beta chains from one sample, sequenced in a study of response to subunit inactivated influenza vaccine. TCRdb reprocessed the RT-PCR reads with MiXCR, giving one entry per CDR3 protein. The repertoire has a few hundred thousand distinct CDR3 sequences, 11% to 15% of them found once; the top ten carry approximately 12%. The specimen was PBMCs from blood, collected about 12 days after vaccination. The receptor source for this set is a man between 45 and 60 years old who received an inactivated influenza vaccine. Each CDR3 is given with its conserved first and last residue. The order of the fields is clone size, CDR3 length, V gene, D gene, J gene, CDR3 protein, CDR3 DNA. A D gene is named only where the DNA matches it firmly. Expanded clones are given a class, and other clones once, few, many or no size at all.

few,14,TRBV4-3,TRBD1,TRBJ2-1,CASSQDSGQGEQFF,TGCGCCAGCAGCCAAGATAGCGGACAGGGGGAGCAGTTCTTC
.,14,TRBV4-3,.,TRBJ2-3,CASSLTGTDHTQYF,TGCGCCAGCAGCCTCACCGGGACTGACCATACGCAGTATTTT
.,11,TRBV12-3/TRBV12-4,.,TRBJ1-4,CASTWGDKLFF,TGTGCCAGCACCTGGGGGGACAAACTGTTTTTT
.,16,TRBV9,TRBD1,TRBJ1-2,CASSPGQGASTYGYTF,TGTGCCAGCAGCCCCGGACAGGGGGCGTCGACCTATGGCTACACCTTC
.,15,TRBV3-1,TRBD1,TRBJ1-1,CASSPRDRVEPEAFF,TGTGCCAGCAGCCCAAGGGACAGGGTAGAGCCTGAAGCTTTCTTT
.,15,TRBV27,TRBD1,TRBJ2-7,CASSYLGTGTYEQYF,TGTGCCAGCAGTTACCTAGGGACAGGGACCTACGAGCAGTACTTC
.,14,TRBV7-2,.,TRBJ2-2,CASSGGTYTGELFF,TGTGCCAGCAGCGGCGGGACTTACACCGGGGAGCTGTTTTTT
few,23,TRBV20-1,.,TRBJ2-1,CSARGLTADPGALVSLVYNEQFF,TGCAGTGCTAGAGGATTGACAGCGGATCCGGGAGCCCTTGTCTCCTTAGTCTACAATGAGCAGTTCTTC
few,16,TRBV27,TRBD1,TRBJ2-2,CASSFVWTGHTGELFF,TGTGCCAGCAGTTTCGTCTGGACAGGGCACACCGGGGAGCTGTTTTTT
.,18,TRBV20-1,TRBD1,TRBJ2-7,CSASSPGQASPRGYEQYF,TGCAGTGCTAGTTCCCCGGGACAGGCATCCCCAAGGGGCTACGAGCAGTACTTC
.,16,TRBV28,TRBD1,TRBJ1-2,CASTNPWTGWRYGYTF,TGTGCCAGCACTAATCCCTGGACAGGGTGGAGGTATGGCTACACCTTC
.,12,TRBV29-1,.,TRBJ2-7,CSVEGQNYEQYF,TGCAGCGTTGAAGGGCAGAACTACGAGCAGTACTTC
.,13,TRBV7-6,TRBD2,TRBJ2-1,CASSWGLANEQFF,TGTGCCAGCAGCTGGGGACTAGCGAATGAGCAGTTCTTC
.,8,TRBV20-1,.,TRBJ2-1,CRINEQFF,TGCAGAATAAATGAGCAGTTCTTC
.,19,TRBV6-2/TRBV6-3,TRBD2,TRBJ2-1,CASSYSVSGGALNYNEQFF,TGTGCCAGCAGTTACTCGGTTAGCGGGGGGGCTCTGAACTACAATGAGCAGTTCTTC
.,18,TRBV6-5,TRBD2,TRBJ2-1,CASSYTLSGTSAYNEQFF,TGTGCCAGCAGTTACACCCTAAGTGGGACTAGCGCCTACAATGAGCAGTTCTTC
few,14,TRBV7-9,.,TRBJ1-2,CASSHRTTNYGYTF,TGTGCCAGCAGCCACAGGACAACTAACTATGGCTACACCTTC
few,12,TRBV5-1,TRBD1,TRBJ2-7,CASRDSTYEQYF,TGCGCCAGCCGGGACAGTACCTACGAGCAGTACTTC
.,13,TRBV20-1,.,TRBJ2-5,CSAARTLGETQYF,TGCAGTGCAGCACGAACCCTTGGGGAGACCCAGTACTTC
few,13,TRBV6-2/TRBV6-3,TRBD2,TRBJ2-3,CASSQTSLDTQYF,TGTGCCAGCAGTCAGACTAGCTTAGATACGCAGTATTTT
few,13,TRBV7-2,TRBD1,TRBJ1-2,CASSADRLSGYTF,TGTGCCAGCAGCGCGGACAGGTTAAGCGGCTACACCTTC
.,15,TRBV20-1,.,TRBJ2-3,CSAYPGKGTTDTQYF,TGCAGTGCTTACCCAGGGAAGGGGACCACAGATACGCAGTATTTT
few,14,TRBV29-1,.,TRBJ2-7,CSVEEGQRGAEQYF,TGCAGCGTTGAAGAAGGACAGAGGGGAGCCGAGCAGTACTTC
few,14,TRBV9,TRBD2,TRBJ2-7,CASSPSGSPPEQYF,TGTGCCAGCAGCCCCAGCGGGAGTCCCCCCGAGCAGTACTTC
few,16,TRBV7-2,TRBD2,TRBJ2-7,CASSSLLAGINDEQYF,TGTGCCAGCAGCTCCTTACTAGCGGGGATTAATGACGAGCAGTACTTC
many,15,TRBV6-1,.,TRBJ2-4,CASTRDLTAKNIQYF,TGTGCCAGCACTAGGGACCTTACAGCCAAAAACATTCAGTACTTC
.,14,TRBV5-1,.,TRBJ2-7,CASSLAPDTYEQYF,TGCGCCAGCAGCTTGGCCCCAGACACCTACGAGCAGTACTTC
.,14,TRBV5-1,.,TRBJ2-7,CASSFGTHSYEQYF,TGCGCCAGCAGCTTCGGGACACACTCCTACGAGCAGTACTTC